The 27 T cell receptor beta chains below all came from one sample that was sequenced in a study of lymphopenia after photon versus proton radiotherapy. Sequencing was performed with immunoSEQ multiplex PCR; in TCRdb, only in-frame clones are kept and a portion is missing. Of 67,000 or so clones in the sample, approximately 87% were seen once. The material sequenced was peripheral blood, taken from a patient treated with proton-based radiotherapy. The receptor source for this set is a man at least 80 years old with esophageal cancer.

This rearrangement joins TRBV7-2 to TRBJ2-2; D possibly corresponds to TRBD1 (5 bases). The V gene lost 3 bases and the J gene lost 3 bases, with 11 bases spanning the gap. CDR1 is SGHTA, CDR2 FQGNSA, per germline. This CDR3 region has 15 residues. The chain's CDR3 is CASSFHLTDTGELFF. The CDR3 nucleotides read TGTGCCAGCAGCTTCCACTTGACAGACACCGGGGAGCTGTTTTTT. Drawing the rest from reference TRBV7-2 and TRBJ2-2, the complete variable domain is GAGVSQSPSNKVTEKGKDVELRCDPISGHTALYWYRQSLGQGLEFLIYFQGNSAPDKSGLPSDRFSAERTGGSVSTLTIQRTQQEDSAVYLCASSFHLTDTGELFFGEGSRLTVL.

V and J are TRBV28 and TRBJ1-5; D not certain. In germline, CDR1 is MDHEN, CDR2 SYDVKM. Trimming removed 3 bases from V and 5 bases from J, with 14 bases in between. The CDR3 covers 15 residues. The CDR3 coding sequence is TGTGCCAGCAGTTTTAACACACATTTTTATCAGCCCCAGCATTTT. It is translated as CASSFNTHFYQPQHF.

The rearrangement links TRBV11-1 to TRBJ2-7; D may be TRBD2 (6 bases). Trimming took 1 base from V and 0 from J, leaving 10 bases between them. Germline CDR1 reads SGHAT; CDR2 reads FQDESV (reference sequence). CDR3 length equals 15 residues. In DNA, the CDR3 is TGTGCCAGCAGCTTAGTATCCGGGAGCTCCTACGAGCAGTACTTC. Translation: CASSLVSGSSYEQYF. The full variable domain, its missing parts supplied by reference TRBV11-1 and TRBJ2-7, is EAEVAQSPRYKITEKSQAVAFWCDPISGHATLYWYRQILGQGPELLVQFQDESVVDDSQLPKDRFSAERLKGVDSTLKIQPAELGDSAMYLCASSLVSGSSYEQYFGPGTRLTVT.

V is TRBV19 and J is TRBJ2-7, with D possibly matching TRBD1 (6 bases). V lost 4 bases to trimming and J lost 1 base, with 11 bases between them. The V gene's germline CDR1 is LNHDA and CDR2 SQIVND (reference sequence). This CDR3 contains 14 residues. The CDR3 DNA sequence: TGTGCCAGTAGTAGGGGGACAAATTCCTACGAGCAGTACTTC. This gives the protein CASSRGTNSYEQYF.

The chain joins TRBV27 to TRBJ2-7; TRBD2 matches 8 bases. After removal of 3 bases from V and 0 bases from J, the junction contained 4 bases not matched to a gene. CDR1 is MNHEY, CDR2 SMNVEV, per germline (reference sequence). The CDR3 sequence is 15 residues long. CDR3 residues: CASSFSGTSSYEQYF. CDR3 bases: TGTGCCAGCAGTTTCTCCGGGACTAGCTCCTACGAGCAGTACTTC.

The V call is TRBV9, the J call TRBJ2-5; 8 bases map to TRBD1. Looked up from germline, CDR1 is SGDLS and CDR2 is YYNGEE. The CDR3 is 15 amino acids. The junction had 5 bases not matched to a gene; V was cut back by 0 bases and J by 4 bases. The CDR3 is CASSVGQGAAETQYF. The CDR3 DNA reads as TGTGCCAGCAGCGTAGGGCAGGGGGCAGCAGAGACCCAGTACTTC.

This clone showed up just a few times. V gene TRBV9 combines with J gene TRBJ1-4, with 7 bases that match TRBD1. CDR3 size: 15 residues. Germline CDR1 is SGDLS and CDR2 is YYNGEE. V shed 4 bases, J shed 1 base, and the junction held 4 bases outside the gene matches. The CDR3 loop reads CASSSQGGTNEKLFF. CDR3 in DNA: TGTGCCAGCAGCTCTCAGGGGGGAACTAATGAAAAACTGTTTTTT. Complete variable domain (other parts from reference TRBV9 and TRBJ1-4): DSGVTQTPKHLITATGQRVTLRCSPRSGDLSVYWYQQSLDQGLQFLIQYYNGEERAKGNILERFSAQQFPDLHSELNLSSLELGDSALYFCASSSQGGTNEKLFFGSGTQLSVL.

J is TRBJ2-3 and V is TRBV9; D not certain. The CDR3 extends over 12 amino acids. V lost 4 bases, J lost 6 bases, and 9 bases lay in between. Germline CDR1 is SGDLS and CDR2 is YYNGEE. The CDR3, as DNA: TGTGCCAGCAGCATAGACTTCGATACGCAGTATTTT. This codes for CASSIDFDTQYF.

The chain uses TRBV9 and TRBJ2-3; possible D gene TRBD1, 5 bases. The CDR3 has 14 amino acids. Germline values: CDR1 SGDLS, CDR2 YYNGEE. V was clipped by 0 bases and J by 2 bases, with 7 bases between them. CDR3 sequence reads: CASSVGQNTDTQYF. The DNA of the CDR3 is TGTGCCAGCAGCGTAGGACAGAACACAGATACGCAGTATTTT. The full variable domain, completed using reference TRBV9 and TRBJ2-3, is DSGVTQTPKHLITATGQRVTLRCSPRSGDLSVYWYQQSLDQGLQFLIQYYNGEERAKGNILERFSAQQFPDLHSELNLSSLELGDSALYFCASSVGQNTDTQYFGPGTRLTVL.

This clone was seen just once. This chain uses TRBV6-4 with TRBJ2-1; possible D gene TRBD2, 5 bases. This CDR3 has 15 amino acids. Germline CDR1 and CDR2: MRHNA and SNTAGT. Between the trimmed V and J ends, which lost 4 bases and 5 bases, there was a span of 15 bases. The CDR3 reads CASSAEGKLHNEQFF. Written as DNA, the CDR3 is TGTGCCAGCAGTGCAGAGGGAAAGCTCCACAATGAGCAGTTCTTC.

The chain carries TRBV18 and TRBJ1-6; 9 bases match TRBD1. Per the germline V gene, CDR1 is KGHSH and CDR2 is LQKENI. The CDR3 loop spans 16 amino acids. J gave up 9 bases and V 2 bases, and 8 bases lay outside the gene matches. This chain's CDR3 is CASSPRTGEVISPLHF. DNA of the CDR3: TGTGCCAGCTCACCAAGGACAGGGGAAGTTATTTCACCCCTCCACTTT.

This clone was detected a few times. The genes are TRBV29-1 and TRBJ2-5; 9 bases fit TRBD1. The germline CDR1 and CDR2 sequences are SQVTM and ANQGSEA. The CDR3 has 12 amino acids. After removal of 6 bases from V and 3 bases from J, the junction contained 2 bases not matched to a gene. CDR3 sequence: CSVRTGEETQYF. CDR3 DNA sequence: TGCAGCGTCCGGACAGGGGAAGAGACCCAGTACTTC.

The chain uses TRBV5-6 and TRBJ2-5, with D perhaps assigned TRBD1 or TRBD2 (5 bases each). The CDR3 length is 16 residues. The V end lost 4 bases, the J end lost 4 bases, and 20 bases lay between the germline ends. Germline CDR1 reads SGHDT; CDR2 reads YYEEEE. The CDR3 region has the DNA TGTGCCAGCAGCCCTCGAGGGTATGCTGGGGGAGAGACCCAGTACTTC. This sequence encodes CASSPRGYAGGETQYF.

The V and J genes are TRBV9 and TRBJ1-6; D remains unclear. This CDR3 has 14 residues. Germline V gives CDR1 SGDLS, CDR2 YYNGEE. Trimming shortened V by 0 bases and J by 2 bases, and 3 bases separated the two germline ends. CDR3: CASSVGPYNSPLHF. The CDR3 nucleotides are TGTGCCAGCAGCGTAGGTCCCTATAATTCACCCCTCCACTTT.

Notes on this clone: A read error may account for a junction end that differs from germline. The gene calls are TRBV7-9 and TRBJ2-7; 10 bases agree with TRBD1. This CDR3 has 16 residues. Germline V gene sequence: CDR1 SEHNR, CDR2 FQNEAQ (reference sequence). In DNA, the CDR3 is TGCGCCAGCAGCTACTCCGGGACAGGGGAAGCCTACGAGCAGTACTTC. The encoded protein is CASSYSGTGEAYEQYF.

The CDR3 nucleotides read TGTGCCAGCTCACCAAGGGCCTCTCAGCCCCAGCATTTT. Residues: CASSPRASQPQHF. V usage is TRBV18 and J usage is TRBJ1-5, with D unresolved. V was cut by 2 bases and J by 6 bases, with 8 bases left in between. In germline, CDR1 is KGHSH, CDR2 LQKENI. The CDR3 runs to 13 residues.

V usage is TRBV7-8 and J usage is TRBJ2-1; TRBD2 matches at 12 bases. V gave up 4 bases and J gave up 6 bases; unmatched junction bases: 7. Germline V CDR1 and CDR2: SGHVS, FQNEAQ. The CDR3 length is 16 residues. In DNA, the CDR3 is TGTGCCAGCAGCTCCGAACTAGCGGGGGGTGGCAATGAGCAGTTCTTC. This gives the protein CASSSELAGGGNEQFF.

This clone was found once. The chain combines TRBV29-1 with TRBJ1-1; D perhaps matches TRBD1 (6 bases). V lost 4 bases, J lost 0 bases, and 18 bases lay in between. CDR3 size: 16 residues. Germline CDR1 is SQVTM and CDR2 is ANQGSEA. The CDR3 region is CSVVTIQGPMNTEAFF. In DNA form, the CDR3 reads TGCAGCGTTGTAACTATACAGGGTCCTATGAACACTGAAGCTTTCTTT. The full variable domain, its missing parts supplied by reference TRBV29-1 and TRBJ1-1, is SAVISQKPSRDICQRGTSLTIQCQVDSQVTMMFWYRQQPGQSLTLIATANQGSEATYESGFVIDKFPISRPNLTFSTLTVSNMSPEDSSIYLCSVVTIQGPMNTEAFFGQGTRLTVV.

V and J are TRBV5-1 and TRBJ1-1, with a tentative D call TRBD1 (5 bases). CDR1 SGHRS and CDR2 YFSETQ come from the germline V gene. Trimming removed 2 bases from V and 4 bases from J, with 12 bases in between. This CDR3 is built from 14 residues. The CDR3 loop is CASSLLQDFTEAFF. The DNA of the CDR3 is TGCGCCAGCAGCTTACTACAGGACTTCACTGAAGCTTTCTTT.

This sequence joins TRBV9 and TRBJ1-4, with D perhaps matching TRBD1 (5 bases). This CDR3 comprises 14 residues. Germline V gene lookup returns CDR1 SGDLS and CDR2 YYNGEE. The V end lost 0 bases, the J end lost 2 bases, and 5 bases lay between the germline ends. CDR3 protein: CASSVGGTNEKLFF. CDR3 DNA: TGTGCCAGCAGCGTAGGGGGGACTAATGAAAAACTGTTTTTT. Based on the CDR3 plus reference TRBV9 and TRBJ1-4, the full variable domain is DSGVTQTPKHLITATGQRVTLRCSPRSGDLSVYWYQQSLDQGLQFLIQYYNGEERAKGNILERFSAQQFPDLHSELNLSSLELGDSALYFCASSVGGTNEKLFFGSGTQLSVL.

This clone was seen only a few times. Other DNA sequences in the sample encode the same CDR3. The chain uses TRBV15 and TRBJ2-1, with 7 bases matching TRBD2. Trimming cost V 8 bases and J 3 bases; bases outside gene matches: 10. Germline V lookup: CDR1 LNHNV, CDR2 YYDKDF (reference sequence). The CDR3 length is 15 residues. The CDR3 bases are TGTGCCACCGGCCCGCGGGAGTACCTCTACAATGAGCAGTTCTTC. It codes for CATGPREYLYNEQFF. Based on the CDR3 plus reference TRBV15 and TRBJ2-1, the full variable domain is DAMVIQNPRYQVTQFGKPVTLSCSQTLNHNVMYWYQQKSSQAPKLLFHYYDKDFNNEADTPDNFQSRRPNTSFCFLDIRSPGLGDTAMYLCATGPREYLYNEQFFGPGTRLTVL.

The CDR3 DNA follows: TGTGCCAGTAGTCGGGGGTTTCGTCGTGGCTACACCTTC. Its translation is CASSRGFRRGYTF. The genes are TRBV19 and TRBJ1-2, with D possibly matching TRBD1 (5 bases). CDR3 size: 13 residues. Germline values: CDR1 LNHDA, CDR2 SQIVND (reference sequence). The ends were cut back, 5 bases at V and 7 bases at J, with 14 bases in the middle.

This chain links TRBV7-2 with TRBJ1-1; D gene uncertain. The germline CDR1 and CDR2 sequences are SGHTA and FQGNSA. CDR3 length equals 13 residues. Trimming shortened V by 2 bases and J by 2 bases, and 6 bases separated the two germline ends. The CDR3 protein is CASSLSSNTEAFF. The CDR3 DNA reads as TGTGCCAGCAGCTTATCCAGTAACACTGAAGCTTTCTTT.

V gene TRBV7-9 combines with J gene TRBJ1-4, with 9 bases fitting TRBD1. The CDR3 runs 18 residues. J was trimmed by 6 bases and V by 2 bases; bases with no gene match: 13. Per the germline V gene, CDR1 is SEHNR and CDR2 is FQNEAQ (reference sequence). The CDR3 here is CASSLTQGAVGVDEKLFF. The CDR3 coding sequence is TGTGCCAGCAGCTTAACACAGGGGGCCGTAGGGGTAGATGAAAAACTGTTTTTT.

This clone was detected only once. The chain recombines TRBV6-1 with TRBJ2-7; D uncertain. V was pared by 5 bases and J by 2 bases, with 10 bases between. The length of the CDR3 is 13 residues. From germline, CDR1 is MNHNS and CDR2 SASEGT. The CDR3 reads CASSLRTAYEQYF. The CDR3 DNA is TGTGCCAGCAGTTTAAGGACCGCCTACGAGCAGTACTTC.

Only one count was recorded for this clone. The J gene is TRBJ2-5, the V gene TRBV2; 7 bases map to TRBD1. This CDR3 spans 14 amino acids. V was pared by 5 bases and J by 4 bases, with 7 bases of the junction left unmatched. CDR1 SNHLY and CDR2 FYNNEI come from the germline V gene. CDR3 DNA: TGTGCCAGCAGTACAGACAGGGTGGTAGAGACCCAGTACTTC. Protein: CASSTDRVVETQYF.

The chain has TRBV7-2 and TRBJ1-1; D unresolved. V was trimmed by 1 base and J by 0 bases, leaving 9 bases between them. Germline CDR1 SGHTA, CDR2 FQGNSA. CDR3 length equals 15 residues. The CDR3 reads CASSLEAVMNTEAFF. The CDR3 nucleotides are TGTGCCAGCAGCTTAGAGGCGGTGATGAACACTGAAGCTTTCTTT.